This T cell receptor (beta chain) stems from a study of blood T cells in healthy people across ages. Study-level points and caveats: TCR beta diversity, measured per million T cells, fell in a roughly linear way with age.

Together with a sample-barcoded 5' primer, a J-beta primer mix was included in a second PCR lasting about 7 to 12 cycles. In TCRdb, the 5' RACE reads were re-called with MiXCR into one record per CDR3 protein. Of roughly 640,000 distinct CDR3 sequences in the sample, less than 35% were seen once. In the case of this clonotype: Its antigen is unidentified.

This receptor was obtained from a woman over 75 in good health. Sequenced: blood.

CDR3 loop: CASRGTPSIGSYEQYF. Written as DNA, the CDR3 is TGTGCCAGCAGGGGGACGCCCAGTATCGGCTCCTACGAGCAGTACTTC. The J gene is TRBJ2-7, the V gene TRBV13; D might be TRBD1 or TRBD2, each matching 5 bases. This CDR3 comprises 16 residues. The V gene lost 6 bases and the J gene lost 0 bases, with 18 bases spanning the gap. The V gene's germline CDR1 is PRHDT and CDR2 FYEKMQ (reference sequence).